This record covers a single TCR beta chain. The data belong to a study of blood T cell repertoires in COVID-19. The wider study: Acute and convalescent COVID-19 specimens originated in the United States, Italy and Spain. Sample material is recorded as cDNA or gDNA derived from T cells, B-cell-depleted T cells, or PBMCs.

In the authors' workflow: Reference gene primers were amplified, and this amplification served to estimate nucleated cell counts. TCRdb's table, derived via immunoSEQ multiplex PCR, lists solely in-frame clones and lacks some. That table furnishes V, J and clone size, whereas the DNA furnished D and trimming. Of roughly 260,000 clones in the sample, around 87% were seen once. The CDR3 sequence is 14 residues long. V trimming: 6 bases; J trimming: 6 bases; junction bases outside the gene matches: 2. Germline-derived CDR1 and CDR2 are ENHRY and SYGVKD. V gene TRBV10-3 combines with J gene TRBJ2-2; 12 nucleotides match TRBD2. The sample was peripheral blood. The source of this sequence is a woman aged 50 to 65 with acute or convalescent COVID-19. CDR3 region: CAIRTSGSPGELFF. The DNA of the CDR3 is TGTGCCATCAGGACTAGCGGGAGTCCCGGGGAGCTGTTTTTT.